Each of the 22 T cell receptor beta chains below was sequenced from the same sample in a study of blood T cell repertoires in COVID-19. Profiling relied on immunoSEQ multiplex PCR, and the TCRdb table lists in-frame clones only, not all of them. The data contain fewer than 40,000 clones, roughly 90% of them singletons. Sequencing was performed on peripheral blood. Receptor source: a man between 70 and 80 years old with active COVID-19.

The chain joins TRBV19 to TRBJ2-3; possibly TRBD1 for D (6 bases). This CDR3 spans 14 amino acids. The germline V gene encodes CDR1 LNHDA and CDR2 SQIVND (reference sequence). V was clipped by 5 bases and J by 0 bases, with 9 bases between them. The CDR3 nucleotides read TGTGCCAGTAGTCCAGGACAGAGCACAGATACGCAGTATTTT. It is translated as CASSPGQSTDTQYF.

The J gene is TRBJ2-1, the V gene TRBV24-1; TRBD2 might be the D (6 bases). Trimming removed 4 bases from V and 10 bases from J, with 10 bases in between. CDR1 and CDR2 (germline): KGHDR, SFDVKD. The CDR3 totals 12 residues. CDR3 bases: TGTGCCACCAGTGACGCGCTAGCGGAGCAGTTCTTC. Translated, it gives CATSDALAEQFF.

The rearrangement joins TRBV28 to TRBJ2-5; TRBD2 agrees at 12 bases. CDR1 and CDR2 from the germline V gene are MDHEN and SYDVKM. This CDR3 contains 15 residues. Trimming cost V 6 bases and J 2 bases; bases outside gene matches: 4. The CDR3 DNA follows: TGTGCCAGCAGACTAGCGGGGGGCTCTCAAGAGACCCAGTACTTC. Translation gives CASRLAGGSQETQYF.

J is TRBJ2-2 and V is TRBV4-3, with 9 bases identical to TRBD1. V was clipped by 4 bases and J by 4 bases; unmatched bases: 1. CDR3 length: 14 amino acids. The V gene's germline CDR1 is LGHNA and CDR2 YSLEER. DNA of the CDR3: TGCGCCAGCAGCCTGGGACAGGGCACCGGGGAGCTGTTTTTT. This sequence encodes CASSLGQGTGELFF.

This sequence joins TRBV4-3 and TRBJ2-5, with TRBD2 identical over 7 bases. There are 15 residues in the CDR3. V shed 6 bases, J shed 5 bases, and the junction held 12 bases outside the gene matches. The germline CDR1 and CDR2 sequences are LGHNA and YSLEER. In nucleotides, the CDR3 is TGCGCCAGCAGACCGGCCCTAGCGGCGTGGGAGACCCAGTACTTC. Residues: CASRPALAAWETQYF.

The genes are TRBV19 and TRBJ2-1; 9 bases line up with TRBD2. Germline values: CDR1 LNHDA, CDR2 SQIVND (reference sequence). Trimming cost V 3 bases and J 8 bases; bases outside gene matches: 8. The CDR3 loop spans 15 amino acids. The CDR3 DNA reads as TGTGCCAGTAGTATGTATAGCGGGGGTTGGGATGAGCAGTTCTTC. Translation: CASSMYSGGWDEQFF. The full variable domain, completed using reference TRBV19 and TRBJ2-1, is DGGITQSPKYLFRKEGQNVTLSCEQNLNHDAMYWYRQDPGQGLRLIYYSQIVNDFQKGDIAEGYSVSREKKESFPLTVTSAQKNPTAFYLCASSMYSGGWDEQFFGPGTRLTVL.

CDR3 residues: CASSLVAPSLNNVLTF. The DNA of the CDR3 is TGTGCCAGCAGCTTAGTGGCACCCTCTCTCAACAACGTCCTGACTTTC. V is TRBV7-2 and J is TRBJ2-6; D ambiguous. CDR1 is SGHTA, CDR2 FQGNSA, per germline. V dropped 1 base and J dropped 9 bases, with 16 bases sitting between them. The CDR3 sequence is 16 residues long.

The rearrangement links TRBV6-5 to TRBJ2-1; 8 bases are a match to TRBD2. V lost 4 bases, J lost 2 bases, and 4 bases stayed unmatched. The CDR3 is 15 amino acids. Germline V gene data show CDR1 as MNHEY and CDR2 as SVGAGI. The CDR3 here is CASSFSGKAYNEQFF. In DNA, the CDR3 is TGTGCCAGCAGTTTTAGCGGGAAAGCCTACAATGAGCAGTTCTTC.

The chain carries TRBV28 and TRBJ2-3; D is perhaps TRBD2 (6 bases). CDR3 length: 18 residues. Deletions cut 7 bases from V and 4 bases from J, with 27 bases between. The germline V gene has CDR1 MDHEN and CDR2 SYDVKM. For the CDR3, the DNA is TGTGCCAGCACGCCCTCGGGTATACTAGCAGTGATGTCAGATACGCAGTATTTT. Translating it yields CASTPSGILAVMSDTQYF.

The chain recombines TRBV19 with TRBJ2-7; D gene uncertain. V was trimmed by 8 bases and J by 2 bases, leaving 7 bases between them. CDR3 size: 11 residues. Germline V gene lookup returns CDR1 LNHDA and CDR2 SQIVND (reference sequence). CDR3 protein: CASSNTYEQYF. CDR3 bases: TGTGCCAGTTCCAACACCTACGAGCAGTACTTC.

J is TRBJ2-5 and V is TRBV28, with D perhaps matching TRBD2 (7 bases). Trimming stripped 7 bases from V and 5 bases from J, with 17 bases between. This CDR3 contains 14 residues. Germline loops: CDR1 MDHEN, CDR2 SYDVKM. The CDR3 nucleotides are TGTGCCAGCACGAGGGGGGGCGGCTTGGAGACCCAGTACTTC. Residues: CASTRGGGLETQYF.

The chain joins TRBV3-1 (or the pseudogene TRBV3-2) to TRBJ2-3; 14 positions match TRBD2. V lost 0 bases, J lost 9 bases, and 8 bases stayed unmatched. Germline assignment: CDR1 LGHDT and CDR2 YNNKEL (reference sequence). CDR3 size: 17 residues. CDR3: CASSQEGTSGSGLTQYF. DNA of the CDR3: TGTGCCAGCAGCCAAGAAGGGACTAGCGGGAGTGGTTTGACGCAGTATTTT.

J is TRBJ2-1 and V is TRBV5-4; weak D call: TRBD2 (6 bases). V lost 4 bases to trimming and J lost 9 bases, with 17 bases between them. The CDR3 runs 14 residues. Germline assignment: CDR1 SGHNT and CDR2 YYREEE (reference sequence). The CDR3: CASSTHPVGGEQFF. The CDR3 DNA follows: TGTGCCAGCAGCACCCACCCGGTGGGGGGTGAGCAGTTCTTC.

The J gene is TRBJ1-2, the V gene TRBV5-8, with D maybe TRBD1 (6 bases). The ends were cut back, 7 bases at V and 0 bases at J, with 13 bases in the middle. Germline CDR1 is SGHTS and CDR2 is YDEGEE. The CDR3 has 14 amino acids. This chain's CDR3 is CASGSQGANYGYTF. The DNA of the CDR3 is TGTGCCAGCGGATCACAGGGCGCTAACTATGGCTACACCTTC.

This chain links TRBV2 with TRBJ2-7; D is perhaps TRBD1 (5 bases). Trimming stripped 1 base from V and 1 base from J, with 11 bases between. Germline CDR1 and CDR2: SNHLY and FYNNEI. This CDR3 has 15 residues. The CDR3 region has the DNA TGTGCCAGCAGTGAAGTCAGGGCGCCGTCCTACGAGCAGTACTTC. Its protein product is CASSEVRAPSYEQYF.

The genes are TRBV7-9 and TRBJ1-1, with a weak D call TRBD1 (6 bases). The length of the CDR3 is 15 residues. V lost 8 bases, J lost 1 base, and 17 bases lay in between. CDR1 and CDR2 from the germline V gene are SEHNR and FQNEAQ (reference sequence). CDR3 sequence: CASLVGVQGNTEAFF. DNA for the CDR3: TGTGCCAGCCTAGTGGGGGTACAGGGGAACACTGAAGCTTTCTTT.

J is TRBJ1-3 and V is TRBV4-2; perhaps TRBD1 as D (6 bases). V lost 0 bases and J lost 0, with 9 bases in between. CDR3 size: 16 residues. Germline assignment: CDR1 LGHNA and CDR2 YNFKEQ. CDR3 in amino acids: CASSQDRGLSGNTIYF. For the CDR3, the DNA is TGTGCCAGCAGCCAAGACAGGGGCCTCTCTGGAAACACCATATATTTT.

V usage is TRBV6-5 and J usage is TRBJ1-5; TRBD1 might be the D (5 bases). CDR1 is MNHEY, CDR2 SVGAGI, per germline. The CDR3 covers 13 residues. V was pared by 8 bases and J by 0 bases, with 8 bases between. The CDR3 here is CASQGYSNQPQHF. The DNA of the CDR3 is TGTGCCAGCCAGGGCTATAGCAATCAGCCCCAGCATTTT.

V and J are TRBV19 and TRBJ2-7; 9 nucleotides align to TRBD1. This CDR3 has 14 residues. Germline CDR1 reads LNHDA; CDR2 reads SQIVND (reference sequence). The trim removed 6 bases at V and 4 bases at J, leaving 7 bases unmatched. In nucleotides, the CDR3 is TGTGCCAGTAGCCAGACAGGGGGTATTTACGAGCAGTACTTC. This codes for CASSQTGGIYEQYF. The variable domain in full, with the rest retrieved from reference TRBV19 and TRBJ2-7, is DGGITQSPKYLFRKEGQNVTLSCEQNLNHDAMYWYRQDPGQGLRLIYYSQIVNDFQKGDIAEGYSVSREKKESFPLTVTSAQKNPTAFYLCASSQTGGIYEQYFGPGTRLTVT.

The chain is built from TRBV19 and TRBJ1-6; TRBD1 matches at 9 bases. The CDR3 extends over 13 amino acids. V lost 8 bases, J lost 10 bases, and 6 bases stayed unmatched. Per germline, CDR1 LNHDA and CDR2 SQIVND (reference sequence). CDR3 sequence reads: CASRTGVSSPLHF. The CDR3 nucleotides read TGTGCCAGTCGGACAGGGGTGAGCTCACCCCTCCACTTT.

The chain has TRBV28 and TRBJ1-1; D remains ambiguous. With 2 bases removed from V and 0 bases from J, the gap between germline ends came to 16 bases. This CDR3 has 17 residues. The germline gives CDR1 MDHEN, CDR2 SYDVKM. CDR3: CASSLLSGFTMNTEAFF. CDR3 DNA: TGTGCCAGCAGTTTACTTTCCGGGTTCACCATGAACACTGAAGCTTTCTTT.

The V gene is TRBV5-5, the J gene TRBJ2-1; TRBD2 matches at 14 bases. CDR3 length: 17 residues. V shed 3 bases and J 9 bases; nucleotides not matched to a gene: 11. CDR1 and CDR2 (germline): SGHKS, YYEKEE (reference sequence). The CDR3 sequence: CASSSRLAGGYGSEQFF. The CDR3 DNA reads TGTGCCAGCAGCTCCCGACTAGCGGGAGGGTACGGTAGTGAGCAGTTCTTC.